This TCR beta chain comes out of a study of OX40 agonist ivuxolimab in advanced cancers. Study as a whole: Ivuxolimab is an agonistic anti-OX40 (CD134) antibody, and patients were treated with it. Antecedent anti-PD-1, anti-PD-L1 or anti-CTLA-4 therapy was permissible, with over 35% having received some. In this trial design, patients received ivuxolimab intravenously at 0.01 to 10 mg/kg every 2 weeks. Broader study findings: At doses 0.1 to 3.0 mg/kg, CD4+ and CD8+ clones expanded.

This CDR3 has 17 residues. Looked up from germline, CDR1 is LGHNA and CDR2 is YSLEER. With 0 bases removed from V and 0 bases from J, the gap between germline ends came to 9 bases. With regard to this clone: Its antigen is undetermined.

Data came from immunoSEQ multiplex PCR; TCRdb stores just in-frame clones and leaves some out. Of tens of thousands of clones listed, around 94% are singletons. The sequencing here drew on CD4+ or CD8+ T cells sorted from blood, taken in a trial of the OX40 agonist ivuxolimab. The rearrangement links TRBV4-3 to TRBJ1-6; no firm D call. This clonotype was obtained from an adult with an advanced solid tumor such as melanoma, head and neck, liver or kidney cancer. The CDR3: CASSQEAVSSYNSPLHF. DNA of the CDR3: TGCGCCAGCAGCCAAGAGGCGGTGAGCTCCTATAATTCACCCCTCCACTTT.